This section outlines one T cell receptor (beta chain) sequence together with its context. This clonotype was seen ten or more times. Which antigen it targets is not known. No clone much larger than this one lies a single base away; base qualities are absent. This sample stems from a study of prognosis after radiotherapy for stage I lung cancer (TCRdb year 2021). A note on the overall study: Over 15 stage I NSCLC patients were enrolled in Nanjing, China, between 2018 and 2019. The cohort included about 12 men and several women, with a median age of almost 75 years and a range of about 53 to 95 years. SBRT was delivered in 3 to 5 fractions with a biologically effective dose of at least 100 Gy, and image-guided IMRT or VMAT was used for delivery. Distant metastases were developed by four of the 19 patients after SBRT, at a median of 7 months, whereas no significant progression was observed in the other 15 patients. Tumor histology was squamous cell carcinoma in several patients and adenocarcinoma in about a dozen. The study sequenced approximately 38 blood samples from roughly 19 patients, one before and one after SBRT per patient. SBRT was not combined with any concurrent therapy in any patient. This study profiled peripheral blood TCR beta repertoires from stage I NSCLC patients before and after stereotactic body radiotherapy and linked the repertoires to distant failure. Every patient was regarded as medically inoperable, because of comorbidities in 11 to 13 cases and refusal of surgery in seven or eight cases. About five patients had oligometastatic NSCLC after their primary tumor was surgically resected, and fourteen patients had newly diagnosed primary stage I lung tumors. Broad study findings and their caveats: The small cohort and short follow-up limited the study, so independent validation of the findings is needed. Differences in TRBV and TRBJ usage frequencies by metastasis status were reportedly observed in two V genes at baseline and in nine V and two J genes after SBRT. After SBRT, the number of unique TCR clones decreased (median around 10,000 before versus several thousand after; Wilcoxon paired P=0.011). Post-SBRT Shannon entropy and its change from baseline were lower in patients who developed distant metastases; baseline Shannon entropy was not associated with metastases. No determination of tumor specificity was made for expanded TCR clones. All reported P values were unadjusted for multiple comparisons.

Two rounds of multiplex PCR on genomic DNA were used to amplify the TCR beta CDR3 region. In the first PCR round, primers specific to each TRBV and TRBJ gene were used, and the primer sequences were filed in Chinese patent CN105087789A. Universal primers were used in the second round of PCR. The Roche High Pure PCR Template Preparation Kit was used to extract genomic DNA from frozen PBMCs. Paired-end sequencing with 151 bp reads was performed on the libraries using an Illumina HiSeq 3000. In the authors' own workflow: Raw reads lacking the multiplex PCR primer sequences were removed with CutAdapt. PEAR was used to merge high-quality paired reads into contigs. MiXCR assigned TRB V, D and J gene segments to each contig by aligning to reference sequences. CDR3 sequences were clustered by base quality and sequence similarity to remove sequencing errors. Diversity was measured as Shannon entropy normalized by the natural log of productive TCR sequence number. Clonality was defined as one minus Shannon entropy divided by the natural log of the number of unique clonotypes. Using the Youden index from ROC curves, the researchers picked the repertoire-metric cut-offs for progression-free survival, and all analyses were carried out in R 3.5.3. In-frame beta chains were kept once TCRdb had trimmed the public reads at Q25 with fastp and called clones with MiXCR. Identical CDR3 proteins give one entry, which carries the most common genes and DNA. The V and J calls come from TCRdb's annotation, not from the publication. This sample lists over 20,000 distinct CDR3 sequences; 36% were detected once. 62% of the sample is in the top ten clones.

A history of other malignancies or of prior chemotherapy or radiotherapy was absent in all patients, and node-negative disease was shown on CT and PET/CT in all patients. At each of two time points, about 6 milliliters of peripheral venous blood were collected into EDTA tubes. Ficoll-Paque Plus density-gradient centrifugation was used to isolate PBMCs. Immediately after collection, samples were stored at -80 degrees C until analysis. V was cut back by 0 bases and J by 1 base, leaving a gap of 6 bases between them. The germline V gene gives CDR1 as SGHRS and CDR2 as YFSETQ. Inclusive of the bounding cysteine and phenylalanine, the CDR3 is 14 residues long. The DNA shown is the 42-base CDR3, in frame from base 1.

The chain employs TRBV5-1 and TRBJ2-3; matching of 6 bases hints at TRBD1 as the D gene. The sequence was collected from a donor at least 50 years old with non-small cell lung cancer. The input for sequencing was PBMCs, taken before or after stereotactic body radiation therapy (not recorded which). The DNA is as follows: TGCGCCAGCAGCTTGGAGGGGGGCACAGATACGCAGTATTTT. Its translation reads: CASSLEGGTDTQYF.